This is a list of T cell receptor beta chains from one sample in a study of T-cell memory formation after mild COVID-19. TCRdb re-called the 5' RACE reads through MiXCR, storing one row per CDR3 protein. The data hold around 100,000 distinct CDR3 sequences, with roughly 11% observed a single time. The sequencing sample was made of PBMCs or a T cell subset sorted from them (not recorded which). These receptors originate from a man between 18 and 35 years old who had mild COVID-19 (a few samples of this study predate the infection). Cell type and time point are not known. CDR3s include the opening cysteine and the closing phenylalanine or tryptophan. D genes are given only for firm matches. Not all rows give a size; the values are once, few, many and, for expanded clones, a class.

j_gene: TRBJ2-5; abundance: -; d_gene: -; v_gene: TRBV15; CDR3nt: TGTGCCACCAGCAGAGATACGGCCGCCTCCGGGGAGACCCAGTACTTC; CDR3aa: CATSRDTAASGETQYF
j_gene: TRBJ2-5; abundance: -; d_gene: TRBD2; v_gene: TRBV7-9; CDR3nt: TGTGCCAGCAGCTGGGGACTAGCGGGGCCTCAAGAGACCCAGTACTTC; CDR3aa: CASSWGLAGPQETQYF
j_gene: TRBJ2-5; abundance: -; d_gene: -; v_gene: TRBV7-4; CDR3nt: TGTGCCAGCAGCCGCGACTCCTTACCCCAGTACTTC; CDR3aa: CASSRDSLPQYF
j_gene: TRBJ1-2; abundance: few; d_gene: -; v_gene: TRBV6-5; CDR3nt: TGTGCCAGCAGTTACTCGTCCCAGGGCGGGTATGGCTACACCTTC; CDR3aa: CASSYSSQGGYGYTF
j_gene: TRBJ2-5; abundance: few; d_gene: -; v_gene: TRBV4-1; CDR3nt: TGCGCCAGCAGCCAAGATCGCGGCCGGGAGACCCAGTACTTC; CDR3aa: CASSQDRGRETQYF
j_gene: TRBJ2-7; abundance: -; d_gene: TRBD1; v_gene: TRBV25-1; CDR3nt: TGTGCCAGCAGTGAGTGGGACAGCTACGAGCAGTACTTC; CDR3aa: CASSEWDSYEQYF
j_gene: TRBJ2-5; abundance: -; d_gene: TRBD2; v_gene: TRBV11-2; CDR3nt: TGTGCCAGCAGCATCAATCCGGGACTAGGTTTGGAGACCCAGTACTTC; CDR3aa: CASSINPGLGLETQYF
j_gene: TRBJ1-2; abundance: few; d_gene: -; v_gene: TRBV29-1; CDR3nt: TGCAGCGCCGAGGACAGCCTAGACTATGGCTACACCTTC; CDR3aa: CSAEDSLDYGYTF
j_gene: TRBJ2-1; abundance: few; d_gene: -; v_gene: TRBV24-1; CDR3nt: TGTGCCATGGGGGGCTCCTACAATGAGCAGTTCTTC; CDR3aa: CAMGGSYNEQFF
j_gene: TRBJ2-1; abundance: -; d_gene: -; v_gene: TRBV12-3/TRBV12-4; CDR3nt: TGTGCCAGCAGTTTAACGGGGCCAAATGAGCAGTTCTTC; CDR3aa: CASSLTGPNEQFF
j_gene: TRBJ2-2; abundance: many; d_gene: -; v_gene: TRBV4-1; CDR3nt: TGCGCCAGCAGCCAGACCCAGACAGGCACCGGGGAGCTGTTTTTT; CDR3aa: CASSQTQTGTGELFF
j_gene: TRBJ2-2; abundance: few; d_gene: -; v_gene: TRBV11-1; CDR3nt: TGTGCCAGCAGCTTAATCAGGGGTTTAAAGACCGGGGAGCTGTTTTTT; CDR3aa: CASSLIRGLKTGELFF
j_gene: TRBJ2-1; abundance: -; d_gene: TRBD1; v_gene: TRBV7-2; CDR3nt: TGTGCCAGCAGCTTAGGGGGACAGGGGATAGGTGAGCAGTTCTTC; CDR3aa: CASSLGGQGIGEQFF
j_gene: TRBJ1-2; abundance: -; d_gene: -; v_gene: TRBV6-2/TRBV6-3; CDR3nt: TGTGCCACCAAAAGCGGACATCACTATGGCTACACCTTC; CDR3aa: CATKSGHHYGYTF
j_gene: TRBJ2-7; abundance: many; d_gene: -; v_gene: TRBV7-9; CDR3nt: TGTGCCAGCAGCTTAGCGCAGTACGAGCAGTACTTC; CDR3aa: CASSLAQYEQYF
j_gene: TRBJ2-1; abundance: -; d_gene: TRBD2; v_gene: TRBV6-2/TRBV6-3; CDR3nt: TGTGCCAGCAGTTTCACCCAAACGGGAGGCCGGAATGAGCAGTTCTTC; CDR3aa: CASSFTQTGGRNEQFF
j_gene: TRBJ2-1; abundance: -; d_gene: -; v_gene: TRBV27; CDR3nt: TGTGCCAGCAGTTTCCGTGAACGGACCTTCTACAATGAGCAGTTCTTC; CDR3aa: CASSFRERTFYNEQFF
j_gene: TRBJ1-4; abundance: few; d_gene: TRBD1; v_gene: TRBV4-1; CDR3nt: TGCGCCAGCAGCCACCGGGACAGGGGTAATGAAAAACTGTTTTTT; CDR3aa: CASSHRDRGNEKLFF
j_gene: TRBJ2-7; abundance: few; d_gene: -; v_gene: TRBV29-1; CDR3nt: TGCAGCGCACTCGGGCCTACCCTTTACGAGCAGTACTTC; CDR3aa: CSALGPTLYEQYF
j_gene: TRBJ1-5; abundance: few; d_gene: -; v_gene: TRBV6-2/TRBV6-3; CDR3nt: TGTGCCACCTCCGGGGTAACTAATCAGCCCCAGCATTTT; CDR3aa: CATSGVTNQPQHF
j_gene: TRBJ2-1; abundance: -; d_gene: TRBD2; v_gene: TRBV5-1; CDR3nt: TGCGCCAGCGGGTCCGGGGGGGGATACAATGAGCAGTTCTTC; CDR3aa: CASGSGGGYNEQFF
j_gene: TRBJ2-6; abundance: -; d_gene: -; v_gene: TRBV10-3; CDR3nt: TGTGCCATCAGTGAGATCGGCAGGGGAAGAGGGGCCAACGTCCTGACTTTC; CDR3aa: CAISEIGRGRGANVLTF
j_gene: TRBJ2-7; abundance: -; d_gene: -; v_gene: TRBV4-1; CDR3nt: TGCGCCAGCAGCTACACCAGGGGCGACGAGCAGTACTTC; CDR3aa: CASSYTRGDEQYF
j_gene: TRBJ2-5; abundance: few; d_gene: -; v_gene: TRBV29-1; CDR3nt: TGCAGCGTTGAAGATCGGGACTCCGCCCTTGAAGAGACCCAGTACTTC; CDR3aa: CSVEDRDSALEETQYF
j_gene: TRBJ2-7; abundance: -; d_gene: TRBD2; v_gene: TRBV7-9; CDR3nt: TGTGCCAGCAGTCAGACTAGCGGGAATACCTACGAGCAGTACTTC; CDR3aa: CASSQTSGNTYEQYF
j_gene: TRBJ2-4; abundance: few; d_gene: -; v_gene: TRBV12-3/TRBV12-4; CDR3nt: TGTGCCAGCAGTTTCTATGGGGACATTCAGTACTTC; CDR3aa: CASSFYGDIQYF
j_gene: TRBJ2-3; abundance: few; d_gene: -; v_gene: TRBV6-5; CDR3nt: TGTGCCAGCAGTTATCTGGGCACAGATACGCAGTATTTT; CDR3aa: CASSYLGTDTQYF
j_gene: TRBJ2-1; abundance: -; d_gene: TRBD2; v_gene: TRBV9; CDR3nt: TGTGCCAGCACGGTGGGAGGGGTGGCATACAATGAGCAGTTCTTC; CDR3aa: CASTVGGVAYNEQFF
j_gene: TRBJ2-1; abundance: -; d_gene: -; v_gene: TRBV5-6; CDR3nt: TGTGCCAGCAGCCCGCGCGCAGGTCTGGCTGAGCAGTTCTTC; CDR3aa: CASSPRAGLAEQFF
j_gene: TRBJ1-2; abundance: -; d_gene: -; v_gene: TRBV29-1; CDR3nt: TGCAGCGTTGAATGGGGCAGACAGGAAGCCACCTTC; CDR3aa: CSVEWGRQEATF
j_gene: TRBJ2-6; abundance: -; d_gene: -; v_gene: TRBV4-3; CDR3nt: TGCGCCAGCAGCCAAAAGGCGGTCTCTGGGGCCAACGTCCTGACTTTC; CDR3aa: CASSQKAVSGANVLTF
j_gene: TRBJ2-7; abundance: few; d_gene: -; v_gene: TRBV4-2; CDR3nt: TGTGCCAGCAGCCAAGGTATAACTGTGGGTCGGCCCTACGAGCAGTACTTC; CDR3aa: CASSQGITVGRPYEQYF
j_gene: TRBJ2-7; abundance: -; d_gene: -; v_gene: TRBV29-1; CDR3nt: TGCAGCGTTGAGTTCGGGGCCTACGAGCAGTACTTC; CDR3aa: CSVEFGAYEQYF
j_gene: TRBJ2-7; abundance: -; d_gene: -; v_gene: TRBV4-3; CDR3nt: TGCGCCAGCAGCCAAGATCTCGGGGGCAGATACGAGCAGTACTTC; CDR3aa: CASSQDLGGRYEQYF